The present TCR beta chain was sequenced within a study of T cell responses to AZD1222 COVID-19 vaccine (dated by TCRdb to the early 2020s). Background for the entire study: A total of 233 trial participants underwent TCR sequencing, of whom about 200 had received two doses of AZD1222 and about 25 had received two doses of the MenACWY control vaccine. Trial participants were enrolled by age into subgroups of 18-55, 56-69 and 70-plus years, and roughly 160, 29 and 62 TCR-sequenced participants, respectively, were included in these subgroups. Results and caveats for the whole study, not just this receptor: A significant rise in spike-specific TCR breadth and depth was observed after two AZD1222 doses relative to day 0 and relative to MenACWY recipients. The vaccine-associated CD4 TCRs covered the entire spike protein, and the dominant responses fell in regions 160-218 and 743-854. In the small 56-69-year group, the increase in depth fell short of significance, most likely because of low power. Because no samples from the day 14 peak response were available, repertoires could be characterized only after the peak T cell response. Only a handful of AZD1222 recipients were SARS-CoV-2 seropositive at baseline, limiting conclusions about previously exposed vaccinees. Reportedly, almost half of the unique spike-specific TCRs recognized epitopes lying outside the regions that are mutated in the B.1.351 and B.1.1.7 variants. Most participants were white British and females outnumbered males, and the authors suggested that clonal diversity may have been underestimated.

The CDR3 regions of human TCRbeta chains were analyzed by immunosequencing. The source study handled its data this way. Repertoire TCRs were matched against a reference library of SARS-CoV-2-specific TCRs generated with the MIRA antigen-specificity platform. Breadth meant the fraction of unique TCRs that were SARS-CoV-2-associated, whereas depth meant the fraction of total T cells that were SARS-CoV-2-associated. Using the MIRA data, each spike-specific TCR was mapped to the spike region that the TCR reacts to and placed in a CD4 or CD8 class. Log10-transformed breadth and depth values were compared by one-way ANOVA with Sidak's multiple comparisons tests. The source is immuneACCESS, and TCRdb retained only in-frame sequences with V and J called. Part of the clones is not carried over; for the studies checked, unresolved V genes explain less than half of this, and the remainder is unexplained. Clonal size and the V and J genes are those of that table, whereas D and trimming came from the DNA. Present in this sample are tens of thousands of clones, 70% to 90% of which were seen just once. Roughly 23% of the sample is taken by the ten largest.

A note on this clone: The target of this receptor is not known. Nothing much larger sits one base from this clone, and base qualities are not available.

The junction shows trimming of 2 bases on V and 7 bases on J, plus 12 bases between the germline ends. Reading the germline V gene gives CDR1 SGHRS and CDR2 YFSETQ. The CDR3 measures 13 amino acids from cysteine to phenylalanine. Only the CDR3 portion is preserved as DNA: 39 bases, with reading frame beginning at the first base. What this sample's time point label stands for: about 28 days (+/-7) after the second vaccine dose. AZD1222 recipients with second doses at about 4 weeks or about 12 weeks were pooled, because spike-specific TCR depth and breadth did not differ between schedules. Vaccinee samples were obtained from the UK trials COV001 and COV002, which included a single-blind randomized controlled phase 2/3 trial of AZD1222 (ChAdOx1 nCoV-19) in healthy adults. Trial participant PBMC samples were collected at day 0 and day 28 after the second dose for TCRbeta chain sequencing.

The chain joins TRBV5-1 to TRBJ1-1, with TRBD1 as a weak D call on 5 bases. The starting material was peripheral blood, obtained 28 days after the second AZD1222 dose. The TCR was taken from an adult who received the AZD1222 COVID-19 vaccine. The DNA reads TGCGCCAGCAGCTTCCCCCGGGACGGTGAAGCTTTCTTT. It encodes CASSFPRDGEAFF.